This T cell receptor (beta chain) was sequenced for a study of control samples from healthy donors and cancer patients. Libraries were prepared by immunoSEQ multiplex PCR; TCRdb keeps only in-frame clonotypes and omits some of them. The sample holds roughly 88,000 clones, about nine tenths seen once. The CDR3 extends over 13 amino acids. V shed 8 bases and J 3 bases; nucleotides not matched to a gene: 6. Germline V gene data show CDR1 as SGHRS and CDR2 as YFSETQ. The clonotype comes from a man aged 50-59 years in good health. The sample comprised blood. The V and J genes are TRBV5-1 and TRBJ2-3; 7 nucleotides align to TRBD1. CDR3 coding DNA: TGCGCCAGTTATACAGGGGTGACAGATACGCAGTATTTT. Amino acid sequence: CASYTGVTDTQYF.